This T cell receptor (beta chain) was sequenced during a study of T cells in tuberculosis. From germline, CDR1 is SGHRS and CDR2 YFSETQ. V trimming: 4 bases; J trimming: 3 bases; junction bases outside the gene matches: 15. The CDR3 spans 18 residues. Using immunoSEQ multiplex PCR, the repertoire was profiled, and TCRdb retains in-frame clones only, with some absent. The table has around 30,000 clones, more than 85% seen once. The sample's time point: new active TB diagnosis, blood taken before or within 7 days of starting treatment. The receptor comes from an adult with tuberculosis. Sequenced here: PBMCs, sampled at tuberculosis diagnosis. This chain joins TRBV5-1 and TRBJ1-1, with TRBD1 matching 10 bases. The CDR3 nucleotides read TGCGCCAGCAGCCAAAGTCGGGACAGGGGAATCACCTACACTGAAGCTTTCTTT. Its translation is CASSQSRDRGITYTEAFF.